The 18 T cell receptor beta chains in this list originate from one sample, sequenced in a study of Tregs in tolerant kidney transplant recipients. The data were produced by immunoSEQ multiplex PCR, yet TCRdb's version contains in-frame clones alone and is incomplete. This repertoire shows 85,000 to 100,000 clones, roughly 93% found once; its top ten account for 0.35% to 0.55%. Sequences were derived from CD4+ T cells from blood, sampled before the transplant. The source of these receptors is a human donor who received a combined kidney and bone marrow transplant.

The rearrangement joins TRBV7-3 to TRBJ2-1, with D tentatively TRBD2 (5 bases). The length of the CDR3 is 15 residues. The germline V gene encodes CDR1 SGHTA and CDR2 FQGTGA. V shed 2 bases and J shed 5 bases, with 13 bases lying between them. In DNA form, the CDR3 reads TGTGCCAGCAGCTTAGGTAGTAGCGTCGACAATGAGCAGTTCTTC. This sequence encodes CASSLGSSVDNEQFF.

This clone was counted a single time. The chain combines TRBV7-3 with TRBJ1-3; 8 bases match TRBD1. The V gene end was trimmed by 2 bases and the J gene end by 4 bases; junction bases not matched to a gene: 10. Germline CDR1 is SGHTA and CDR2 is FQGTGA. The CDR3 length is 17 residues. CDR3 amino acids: CASSLGPLTGAGNTIYF. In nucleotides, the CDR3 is TGTGCCAGCAGCTTAGGGCCCCTGACAGGGGCCGGAAACACCATATATTTT.

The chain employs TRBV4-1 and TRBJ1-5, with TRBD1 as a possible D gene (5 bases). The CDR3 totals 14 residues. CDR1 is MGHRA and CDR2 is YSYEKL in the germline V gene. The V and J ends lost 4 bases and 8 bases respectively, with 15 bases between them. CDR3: CASSPAGGIEPQHF. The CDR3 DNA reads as TGCGCCAGCAGCCCAGCCGGGGGGATTGAGCCCCAGCATTTT.

The CDR3: CAWRDSLNYGYTF. The CDR3 DNA sequence: TGTGCCTGGCGGGACAGTTTAAACTATGGCTACACCTTC. The chain recombines TRBV30 with TRBJ1-2; 7 bases fit TRBD1. Trimming cost V 5 bases and J 2 bases; bases outside gene matches: 5. The germline CDR1 and CDR2 sequences are GTSNPN and SVGIG (reference sequence). The length of the CDR3 is 13 residues.

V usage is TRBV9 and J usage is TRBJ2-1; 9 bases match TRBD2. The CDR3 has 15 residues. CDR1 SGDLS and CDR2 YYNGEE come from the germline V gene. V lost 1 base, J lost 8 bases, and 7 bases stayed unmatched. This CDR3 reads CASSVRLAGPYEQFF. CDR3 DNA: TGTGCCAGCAGCGTAAGGCTAGCGGGACCCTATGAGCAGTTCTTC. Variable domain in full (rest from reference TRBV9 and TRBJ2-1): DSGVTQTPKHLITATGQRVTLRCSPRSGDLSVYWYQQSLDQGLQFLIQYYNGEERAKGNILERFSAQQFPDLHSELNLSSLELGDSALYFCASSVRLAGPYEQFFGPGTRLTVL.

The CDR3 nucleotides read TGTGCCAGCAGTTTCGGGATAGGGAACAATGAGCAGTTCTTC. Amino acids: CASSFGIGNNEQFF. The V gene is TRBV27, the J gene TRBJ2-1; tentative D call: TRBD2 (5 bases). Trimming shortened V by 3 bases and J by 5 bases, and 11 bases separated the two germline ends. Germline-derived CDR1 and CDR2 are MNHEY and SMNVEV (reference sequence). This CDR3 has 14 residues.

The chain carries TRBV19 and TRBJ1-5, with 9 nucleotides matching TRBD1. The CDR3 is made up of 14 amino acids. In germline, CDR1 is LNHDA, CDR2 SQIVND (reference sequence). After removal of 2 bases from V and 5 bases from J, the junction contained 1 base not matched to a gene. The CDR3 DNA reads TGTGCCAGTAGTATAAGGACAGGGGATCAGCCCCAGCATTTT. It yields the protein CASSIRTGDQPQHF.

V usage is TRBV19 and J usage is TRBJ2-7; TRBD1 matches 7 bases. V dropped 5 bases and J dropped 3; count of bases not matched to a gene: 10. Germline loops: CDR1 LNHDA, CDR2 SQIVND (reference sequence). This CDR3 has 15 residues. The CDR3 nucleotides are TGTGCCAGTAGTCCCTCATGGGCAGGGGGCTACGAGCAGTACTTC. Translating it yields CASSPSWAGGYEQYF.

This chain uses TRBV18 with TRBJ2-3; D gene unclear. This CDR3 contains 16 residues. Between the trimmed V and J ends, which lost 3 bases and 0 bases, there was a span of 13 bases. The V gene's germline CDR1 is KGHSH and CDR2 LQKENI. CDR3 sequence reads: CASSPRQAQSTDTQYF. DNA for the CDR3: TGTGCCAGCTCACCCCGGCAGGCCCAAAGCACAGATACGCAGTATTTT.

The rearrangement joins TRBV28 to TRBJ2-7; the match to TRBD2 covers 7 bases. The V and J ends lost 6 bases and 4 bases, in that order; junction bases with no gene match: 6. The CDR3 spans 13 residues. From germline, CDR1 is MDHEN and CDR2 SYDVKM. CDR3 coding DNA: TGTGCCAGCAGCCTCGGGAGGTTGTACGAGCAGTACTTC. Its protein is CASSLGRLYEQYF.

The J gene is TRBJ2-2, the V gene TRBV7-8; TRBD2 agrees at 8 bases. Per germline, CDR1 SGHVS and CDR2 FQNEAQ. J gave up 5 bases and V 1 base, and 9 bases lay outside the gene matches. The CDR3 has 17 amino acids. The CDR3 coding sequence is TGTGCCAGCAGCTTAGTACGGGCGGGAGGTGGGACCGGGGAGCTGTTTTTT. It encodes CASSLVRAGGGTGELFF. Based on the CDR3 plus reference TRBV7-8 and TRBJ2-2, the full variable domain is GAGVSQSPRYKVAKRGQDVALRCDPISGHVSLFWYQQALGQGPEFLTYFQNEAQLDKSGLPSDRFFAERPEGSVSTLKIQRTQQEDSAVYLCASSLVRAGGGTGELFFGEGSRLTVL.

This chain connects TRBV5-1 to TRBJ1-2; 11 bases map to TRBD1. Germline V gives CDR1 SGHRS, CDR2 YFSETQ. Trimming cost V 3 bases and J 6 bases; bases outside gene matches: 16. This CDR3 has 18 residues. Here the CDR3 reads CASSSRLSDRGLVDGYTF. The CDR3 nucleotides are TGCGCCAGCAGCTCCAGGCTTTCGGACAGGGGGCTTGTCGATGGCTACACCTTC.

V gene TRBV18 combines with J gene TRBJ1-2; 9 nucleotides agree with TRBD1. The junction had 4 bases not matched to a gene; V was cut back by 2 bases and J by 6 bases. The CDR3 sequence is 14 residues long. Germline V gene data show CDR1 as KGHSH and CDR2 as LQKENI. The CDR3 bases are TGTGCCAGCTCACCAGGGACAGGGTATGATGGCTACACCTTC. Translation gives CASSPGTGYDGYTF.

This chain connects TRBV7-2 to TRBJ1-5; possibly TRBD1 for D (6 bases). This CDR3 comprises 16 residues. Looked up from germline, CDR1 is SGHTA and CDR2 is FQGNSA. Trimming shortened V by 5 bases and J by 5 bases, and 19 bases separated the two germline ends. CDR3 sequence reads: CASSPTGPKHHQPQHF. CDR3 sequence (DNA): TGTGCCAGCAGCCCGACAGGCCCCAAGCACCATCAGCCCCAGCATTTT.

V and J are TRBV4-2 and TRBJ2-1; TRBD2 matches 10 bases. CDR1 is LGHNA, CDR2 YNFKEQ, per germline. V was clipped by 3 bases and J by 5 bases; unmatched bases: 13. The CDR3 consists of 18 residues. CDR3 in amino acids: CASSHSASGRAPHNEQFF. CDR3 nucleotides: TGTGCCAGCAGCCATTCGGCGAGCGGGAGGGCCCCCCACAATGAGCAGTTCTTC.

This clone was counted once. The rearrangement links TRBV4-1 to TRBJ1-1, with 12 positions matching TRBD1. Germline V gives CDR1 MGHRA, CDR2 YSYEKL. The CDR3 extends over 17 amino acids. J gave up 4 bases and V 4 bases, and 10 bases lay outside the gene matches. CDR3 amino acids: CASSRRDRGRLGTEAFF. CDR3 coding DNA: TGCGCCAGCAGCCGCAGGGACAGGGGGCGCCTAGGCACTGAAGCTTTCTTT.

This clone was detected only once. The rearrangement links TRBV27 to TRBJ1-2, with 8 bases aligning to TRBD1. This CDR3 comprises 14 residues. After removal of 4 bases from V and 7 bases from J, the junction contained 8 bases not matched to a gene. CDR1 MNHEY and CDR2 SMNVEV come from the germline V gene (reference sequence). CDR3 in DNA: TGTGCCAGCAGTTCCATGTCAGGGGGCCGTGGCTACACCTTC. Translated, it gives CASSSMSGGRGYTF.

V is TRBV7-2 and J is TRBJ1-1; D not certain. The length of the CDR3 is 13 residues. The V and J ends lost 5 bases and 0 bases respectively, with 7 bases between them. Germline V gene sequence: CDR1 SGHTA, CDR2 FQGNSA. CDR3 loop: CASSPSVNTEAFF. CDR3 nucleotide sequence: TGTGCCAGCAGCCCTTCCGTGAACACTGAAGCTTTCTTT.